This T cell receptor beta chain is drawn from a study of T cell clones after liver transplantation. Overall study context: Post-transplant blood was tracked for graft-donor-reactive T cell clones identified in a pre-transplant mixed lymphocyte reaction. Blood was drawn pre-transplant, before withdrawal, and after full or failed withdrawal. Pre-transplant mixed lymphocyte reactions yielded third-party-reactive TCRbeta sequences as comparators for graft-donor-reactive sequences.

Study-wide points: A significant post-transplant drop in circulating graft-donor-reactive CD4 TCRbeta sequences occurred in most of the 8 subjects.

Germline CDR1 SNHLY, CDR2 FYNNEI. V gave up 0 bases and J gave up 8 bases, with 14 bases separating them. The CDR3 runs 15 residues. Using immunoSEQ multiplex PCR, the repertoire was profiled, and TCRdb retains in-frame clones only, with some absent. The table has 68,000 or so clones, around 93% seen once. Details on this clone: As yet, its antigen is unknown.

The gene calls are TRBV2 and TRBJ2-1, with a tentative D call TRBD2 (6 bases). This specimen consisted of CD4+ T cells from blood, obtained about 25 months after liver transplant. The source of this sequence is a human patient who received a liver transplant. A share of the T cells may be of graft donor origin. The CDR3 bases are TGTGCCAGCAGTGAAGCGTCTAGCGCCGAAGATGAGCAGTTCTTC. Translating it yields CASSEASSAEDEQFF.